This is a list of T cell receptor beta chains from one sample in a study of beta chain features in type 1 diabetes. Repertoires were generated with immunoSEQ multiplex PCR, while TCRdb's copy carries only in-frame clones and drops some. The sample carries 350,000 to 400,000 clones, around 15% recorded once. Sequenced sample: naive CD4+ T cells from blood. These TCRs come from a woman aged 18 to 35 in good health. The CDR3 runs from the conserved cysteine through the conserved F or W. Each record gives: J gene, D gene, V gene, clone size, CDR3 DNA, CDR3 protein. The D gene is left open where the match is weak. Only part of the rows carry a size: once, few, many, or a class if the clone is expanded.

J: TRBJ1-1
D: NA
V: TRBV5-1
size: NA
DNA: TGCGCCAGCAGCCCTGGAGGCCAGACAGGTCCGGGAGCTTTCTTT
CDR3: CASSPGGQTGPGAFF

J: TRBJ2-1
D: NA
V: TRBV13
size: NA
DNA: TGTGCCAGCAGCAACCGGGACTCCATATACAATGAGCAGTTCTTC
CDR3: CASSNRDSIYNEQFF

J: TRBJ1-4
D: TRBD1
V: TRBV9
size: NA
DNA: TGTGCCAGCAGTGTTATCGGGACAGGAATCGGCGAAAAACTGTTTTTT
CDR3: CASSVIGTGIGEKLFF

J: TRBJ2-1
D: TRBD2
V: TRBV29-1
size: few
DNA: TGCAGCGCCAGAGCCCGACTAGCGGCGAATGAGCAGTTCTTC
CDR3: CSARARLAANEQFF

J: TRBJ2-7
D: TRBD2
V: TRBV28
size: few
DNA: TGTGCCAGCAGTTTACGACTAGCGGGGGCCTACGAGCAGTACTTC
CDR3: CASSLRLAGAYEQYF

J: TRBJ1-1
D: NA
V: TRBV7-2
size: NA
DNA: TGTGCCAGCAGCCTCCAGGGTCGGAACACTGAAGCTTTCTTT
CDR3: CASSLQGRNTEAFF

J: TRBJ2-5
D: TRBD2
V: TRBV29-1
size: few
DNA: TGCAGCGTTGTCGTACTAGCGGGAGAAGGCCAGTACTTC
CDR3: CSVVVLAGEGQYF

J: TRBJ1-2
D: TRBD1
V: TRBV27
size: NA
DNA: TGTGCCAGCAGCACCTGGACAGGGGGTCGCGGATATGGCTACACCTTC
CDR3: CASSTWTGGRGYGYTF

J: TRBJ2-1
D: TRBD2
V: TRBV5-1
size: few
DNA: TGCGCCAGCAGCAGGACGAGCGGGAGTTCCTACAATGAGCAGTTCTTC
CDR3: CASSRTSGSSYNEQFF

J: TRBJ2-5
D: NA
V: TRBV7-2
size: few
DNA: TGTGCCAGCAGCTTGGCCACTACAGGGATCCTATCGTCCCAGTACTTC
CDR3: CASSLATTGILSSQYF

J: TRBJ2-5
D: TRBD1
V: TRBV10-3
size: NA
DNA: TGTGCCATCGCGGGACAGGGGATAGAGACCCAGTACTTC
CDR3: CAIAGQGIETQYF

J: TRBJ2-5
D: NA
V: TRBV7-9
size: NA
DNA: TGTGCCAGCAGCTTACGACTTTTGGAGACCCAGTACTTC
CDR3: CASSLRLLETQYF

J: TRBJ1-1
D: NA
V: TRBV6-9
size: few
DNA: TGTGCCAGCAGGGGATCAACAGGGATTTTCCTTTTCGGGACTGAAGCTTTCTTT
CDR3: CASRGSTGIFLFGTEAFF

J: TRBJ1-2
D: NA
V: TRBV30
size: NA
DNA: TGTGCCTGGAGTGTGATTAGGGGTGCAGCTAACTATGGCTACACCTTC
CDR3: CAWSVIRGAANYGYTF

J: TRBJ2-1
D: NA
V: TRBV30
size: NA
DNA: TGTGCCTGGAGTGTTCCAGGCAATGAGCAGTTCTTC
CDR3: CAWSVPGNEQFF

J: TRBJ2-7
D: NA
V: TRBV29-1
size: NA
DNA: TGCAGCGTTGAGGATAATGCGGGGACGGCGACCTACGAGCAGTACTTC
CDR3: CSVEDNAGTATYEQYF

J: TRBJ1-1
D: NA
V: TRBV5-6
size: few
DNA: TGTGCCAGCAGCTGGACAGTGAACACTGAAGCTTTCTTT
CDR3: CASSWTVNTEAFF

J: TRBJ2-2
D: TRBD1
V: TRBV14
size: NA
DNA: TGTGCCAGCAGCCGGAATCAGGGGGTTAGGACCGGGGAGCTGTTTTTT
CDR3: CASSRNQGVRTGELFF

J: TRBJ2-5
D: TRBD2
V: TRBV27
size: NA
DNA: TGTGCCAGCAGTTTATCGAATCCTAGCGGGAGAGAGACCCAGTACTTC
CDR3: CASSLSNPSGRETQYF

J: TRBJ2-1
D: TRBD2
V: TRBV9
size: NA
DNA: TGTGCCAGCAGCGTAGGGAGCGGGGGGGCGAATGAGCAGTTCTTC
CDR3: CASSVGSGGANEQFF

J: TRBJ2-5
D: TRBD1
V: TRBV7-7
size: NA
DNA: TGTGCCAGCAGCGAAACAGGGGTTGGAGAGACCCAGTACTTC
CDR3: CASSETGVGETQYF

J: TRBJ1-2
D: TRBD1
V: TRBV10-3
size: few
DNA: TGTGCCATCAGTGATGGGACAGGGGGCAGCTACACCTTC
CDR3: CAISDGTGGSYTF

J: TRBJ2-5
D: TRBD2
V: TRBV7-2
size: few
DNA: TGTGCCAGCAGCTTTGGACTAGCGCAAGAGACCCAGTACTTC
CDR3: CASSFGLAQETQYF

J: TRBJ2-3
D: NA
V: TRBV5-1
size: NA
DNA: TGCGCCAGCAGCTTGATTACTTCCAGCACAGATACGCAGTATTTT
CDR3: CASSLITSSTDTQYF

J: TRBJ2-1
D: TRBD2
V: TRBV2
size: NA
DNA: TGTGCCAGCAGTGAAGCGCTTTTAGCGGGAGGGCCCTACAATGAGCAGTTCTTC
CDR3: CASSEALLAGGPYNEQFF

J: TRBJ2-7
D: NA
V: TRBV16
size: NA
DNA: TGTGCCAGCAGCCTTCAGACAGTCGCCGAGCAGTACTTC
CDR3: CASSLQTVAEQYF

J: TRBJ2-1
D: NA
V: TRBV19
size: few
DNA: TGTGCCAGTAGTATGAACCGGGGGCGGGGGGAGCAGTTCTTC
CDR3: CASSMNRGRGEQFF

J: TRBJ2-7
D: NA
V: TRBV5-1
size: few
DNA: TGCGCCAGCAGCTTGACAGGGACCTACGAGCAGTACTTC
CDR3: CASSLTGTYEQYF

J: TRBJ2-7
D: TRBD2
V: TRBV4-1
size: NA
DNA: TGCGCCAGCAGCCCCGTAGCGGGAGCCTCCTACGAGCAGTACTTC
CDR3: CASSPVAGASYEQYF

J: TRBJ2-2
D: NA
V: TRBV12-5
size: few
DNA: TGTGCTAGTGGATACGGCGGGGAGCTGTTTTTT
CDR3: CASGYGGELFF

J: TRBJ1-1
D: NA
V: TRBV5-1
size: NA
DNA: TGCGCCAGCAGCCCCCACAGGGACACTGAAGCTTTCTTT
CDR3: CASSPHRDTEAFF

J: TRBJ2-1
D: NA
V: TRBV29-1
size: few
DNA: TGCAGCGTCGTGACATCGACATACAATGAGCAGTTCTTC
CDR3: CSVVTSTYNEQFF

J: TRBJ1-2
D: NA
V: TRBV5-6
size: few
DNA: TGTGCCAGCAGCTTGGAACACAGGGCGAACTATGGCTACACCTTC
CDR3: CASSLEHRANYGYTF

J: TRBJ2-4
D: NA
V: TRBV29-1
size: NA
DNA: TGCAGCGTTGAAGATCTGCGAGGTGCCCTAGCCAAAAACATTCAGTACTTC
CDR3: CSVEDLRGALAKNIQYF

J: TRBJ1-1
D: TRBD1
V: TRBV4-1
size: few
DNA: TGCGCCAGCAGCCAAGCCCCCCTGGGACAGCGTGAAGCTTTCTTT
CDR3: CASSQAPLGQREAFF

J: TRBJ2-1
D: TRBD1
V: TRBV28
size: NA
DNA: TGTGCCACCGTCCCGGGACAGACCTACAATGAGCAGTTCTTC
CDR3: CATVPGQTYNEQFF

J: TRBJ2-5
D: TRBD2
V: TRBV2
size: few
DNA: TGTGCCAGCAATCGGGGAGGGAGGTCGGAGACCCAGTACTTC
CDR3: CASNRGGRSETQYF

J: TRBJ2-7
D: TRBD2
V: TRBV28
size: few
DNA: TGTGCCAGCATCCCGTCCCCGGGGGAGGGCACTCACGAGCAGTACTTC
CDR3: CASIPSPGEGTHEQYF

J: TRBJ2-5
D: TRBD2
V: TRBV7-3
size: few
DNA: TGTGCCAGCAGCTTAAAGCCTAGCGGGAGGTTATATCAAGAGACCCAGTACTTC
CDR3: CASSLKPSGRLYQETQYF

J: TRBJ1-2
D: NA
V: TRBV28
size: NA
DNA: TGTGCCAGCAGTTGGGGCCGTGGCTACACCTTC
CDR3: CASSWGRGYTF

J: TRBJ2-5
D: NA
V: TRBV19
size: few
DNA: TGTGCCAGTAGTGTGCGGGACAGCCATGGGACCCAGTACTTC
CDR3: CASSVRDSHGTQYF

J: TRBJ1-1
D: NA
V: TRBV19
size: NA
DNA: TGTGCCAGTAGTTCCGGGACAAGGAACACTGAAGCTTTCTTT
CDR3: CASSSGTRNTEAFF

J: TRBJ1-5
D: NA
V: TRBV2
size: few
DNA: TGTGCCAGCAGTGCGGAAACAGGGAATCAGCCCCAGCATTTT
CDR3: CASSAETGNQPQHF

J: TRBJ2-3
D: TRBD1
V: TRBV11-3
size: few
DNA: TGTGCCAGCAGCATTCGGACAGGGGGCTTCGCAGATACGCAGTATTTT
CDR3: CASSIRTGGFADTQYF

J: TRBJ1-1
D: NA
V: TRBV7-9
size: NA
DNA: TGTGCCAGCAGCCAGACATCGAACACTGAAGCTTTCTTT
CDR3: CASSQTSNTEAFF

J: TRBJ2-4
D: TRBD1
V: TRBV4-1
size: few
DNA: TGCGCCAGCACCTTATACCCGGGACAGGGCTTCCCTCGAGGCAAAAACATTCAGTACTTC
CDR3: CASTLYPGQGFPRGKNIQYF

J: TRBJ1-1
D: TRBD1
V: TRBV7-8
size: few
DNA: TGTGCCAGCAGCTTAGTGGGGACAGCAAGAAACACTGAAGCTTTCTTT
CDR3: CASSLVGTARNTEAFF

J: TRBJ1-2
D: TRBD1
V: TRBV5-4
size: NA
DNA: TGTGCCAGCAGCTTGACCCTTGGACAGGGACTCTATGGCTACACCTTC
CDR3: CASSLTLGQGLYGYTF

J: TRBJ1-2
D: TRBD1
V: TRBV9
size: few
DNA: TGTGCCAGCAGCGCCCGGGGACAGGCCAGGGGCTATGGCTACACCTTC
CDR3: CASSARGQARGYGYTF

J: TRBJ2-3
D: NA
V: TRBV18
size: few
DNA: TGTGCCAGCTCACCCCAGGTCCCGCAGTATTTT
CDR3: CASSPQVPQYF

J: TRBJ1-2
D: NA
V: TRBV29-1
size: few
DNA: TGCAGGGCGGGGCTTGATGGCTACACCTTC
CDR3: CRAGLDGYTF

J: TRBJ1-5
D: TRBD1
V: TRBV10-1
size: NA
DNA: TGCGCCAGCAGCGGACAGGGTAATCAGCCCCAGCATTTT
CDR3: CASSGQGNQPQHF

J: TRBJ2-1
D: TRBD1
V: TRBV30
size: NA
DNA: TGTGCCTGGAGTCGGGACAGGGGCAGGAATGAGCAGTTCTTC
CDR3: CAWSRDRGRNEQFF

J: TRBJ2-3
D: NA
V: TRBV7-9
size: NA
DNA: TGTGCCAGCAGCAGCTCCCGAGGGCCAGATACGCAGTATTTT
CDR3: CASSSSRGPDTQYF

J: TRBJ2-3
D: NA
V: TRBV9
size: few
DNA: TGTGCCAGCAGCGTCTCTAGCACAGATACGCAGTATTTT
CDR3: CASSVSSTDTQYF